A selection of T cell receptor beta chains follows, all from one sample in a study of T cells in Graves' hyperthyroidism and ophthalmopathy. TCRdb called the multiplex PCR reads again in MiXCR, with one record for every CDR3 protein. The sample records about 290,000 distinct CDR3 sequences, 16% being singletons. The sequencing input was blood. These receptors were collected from a man aged 25 to 45 with Graves' hyperthyroidism. Both conserved end residues are part of each CDR3. The size entry is marked missing in some rows and otherwise reads once, few, many or a size class.

v_call	clone_size	cdr3_aa
TRBV5-1	-	CASSPTGGPKFEQFF
TRBV12-3/TRBV12-4	many	CASSLAGVYNEQFF
TRBV6-5	few	CASSYRAGGPGEQFF
TRBV7-9	-	CAASSDQKYGYTF
TRBV2	many	CASSGGFGYGYTF
TRBV6-4	-	CASSETGGDTEAFF
TRBV6-1	many	CASALGGRPYEQYF
TRBV20-1	many	CSARVLAGGVYEQYF
TRBV20-1	few	CSARGGTVHGYTF
TRBV2	many	CASSDQGANYEQYF
TRBV2	few	CASRGTSGYSYEQYF
TRBV2	few	CASSEGYYNEQFF
TRBV6-1	many	CASTPADGSMNTEAFF
TRBV5-4	many	CASSLRQGADTQYF
TRBV10-2	-	CASSKRDSGEQYF
TRBV12-3/TRBV12-4	few	CASSLSFRYTGELFF
TRBV11-3	many	CASSSAGLNTEAFF
TRBV3-1	-	CASSLTTGTFANTGELFF
TRBV4-1	-	CASGWVLTDTQYF
TRBV7-2	many	CASSSVGGGTDTQYF
TRBV4-1	few	CASSQVARRRDESEQYF
TRBV12-3/TRBV12-4	few	CASRRNEKLFF
TRBV20-1	many	CSARGQGLGNTEAFF
TRBV3-1	many	CASGETGGKWMNTEAFF
TRBV9	-	CASSVEVAGGTEQYF
TRBV2	many	CASNRDSGNTGELFF
TRBV29-1	few	CSVAGGYQETQYF
TRBV12-5	few	CASGVGGAQPQHF